This T cell receptor beta chain appears in the sequencing data of a study of blood T cell repertoires in COVID-19. Study at large: Acute and convalescent COVID-19 samples came from the United States, Italy and Spain. T cells, B-cell-depleted T cells, or PBMCs supplied cDNA or gDNA.

In the source study's methods: It was from reference gene primer amplification that nucleated cell counts were estimated. Here immunoSEQ multiplex PCR was the method, and the copy in TCRdb shows in-frame clones only, minus some. That table supplies the V and J calls and clone size; D and trimming were determined from the DNA. Of approximately 49,000 clones listed, about 88% are singletons. After removal of 1 base from V and 5 bases from J, the junction contained 6 bases not matched to a gene. The germline V gene has CDR1 SEHNR and CDR2 FQNEAQ (reference sequence). CDR3 length equals 15 residues. This chain connects TRBV7-9 to TRBJ1-2, with TRBD1 identical over 8 bases. The specimen was peripheral blood. The source is a man aged 50 or older with acute or convalescent COVID-19. CDR3 DNA: TGTGCCAGCAGCTTAGTCGCAGGGGGCAGGTATGGCTACACCTTC. This gives the protein CASSLVAGGRYGYTF.